Each of the 31 T cell receptor beta chains below was sequenced from the same sample in a study of T-cell memory formation after mild COVID-19. Using its own MiXCR run on the 5' RACE reads, TCRdb lists one record per CDR3 protein. The table records roughly 130,000 distinct CDR3 sequences, approximately 15% of them present only once. Sequencing input: PBMCs or a T cell subset sorted from them (not recorded which). The receptors here all came from a man aged 18-30 years who had mild COVID-19 (a few samples of this study predate the infection). Cell type and time point are not known.

The gene calls are TRBV9 and TRBJ2-5, with D possibly matching TRBD2 (6 bases). Trimming pared 3 bases from V and 1 base from J, leaving 7 bases between. The CDR3 has 13 amino acids. Germline V gene data show CDR1 as SGDLS and CDR2 as YYNGEE. Here the CDR3 DNA reads TGTGCCAGCAGCGGCGGGGCCCAAGAGACCCAGTACTTC. Translating it yields CASSGGAQETQYF.

The chain has TRBV19 and TRBJ2-7; D remains ambiguous. V lost 6 bases and J lost 4, with 16 bases in between. This CDR3 comprises 14 residues. Per the germline V gene, CDR1 is LNHDA and CDR2 is SQIVND (reference sequence). The CDR3 nucleotides read TGTGCCAGTAGGTACTCCGTCGGGTTATACGAGCAGTACTTC. Its protein product is CASRYSVGLYEQYF.

This sequence joins TRBV2 and TRBJ2-1; D gene uncertain. Trimming left V 3 bases short and J 9 bases short, with 6 bases between. The CDR3 is 11 amino acids. Germline CDR1 SNHLY, CDR2 FYNNEI. Here the CDR3 reads CASSDWGEQFF. The CDR3 coding sequence is TGTGCCAGCAGTGACTGGGGTGAGCAGTTCTTC. Full variable domain (rest looked up from reference TRBV2 and TRBJ2-1): EPEVTQTPSHQVTQMGQEVILRCVPISNHLYFYWYRQILGQKVEFLVSFYNNEISEKSEIFDDQFSVERPDGSNFTLKIRSTKLEDSAMYFCASSDWGEQFFGPGTRLTVL.

This clonotype was picked up many times. This chain joins TRBV5-4 and TRBJ2-3; 9 positions match TRBD2. The CDR3 covers 15 residues. From germline, CDR1 is SGHNT and CDR2 YYREEE (reference sequence). The ends lost 5 bases at V and 1 base at J; junction bases unmatched: 5. The CDR3 DNA follows: TGTGCCAGCAGTCCTAGCGGGGTGCGCACAGATACGCAGTATTTT. It translates to CASSPSGVRTDTQYF.

A single count supports this clonotype. The rearrangement links TRBV18 to TRBJ1-5; D not resolved. Trimming left V 1 base short and J 4 bases short, with 8 bases between. CDR1 is KGHSH and CDR2 is LQKENI in the germline V gene. This CDR3 is built from 14 residues. CDR3 sequence (DNA): TGTGCCAGCTCACCACTGACGGGTAATCAGCCCCAGCATTTT. Its protein product is CASSPLTGNQPQHF. Together with reference TRBV18 and TRBJ1-5, the CDR3 gives the full variable domain: NAGVMQNPRHLVRRRGQEARLRCSPMKGHSHVYWYRQLPEEGLKFMVYLQKENIIDESGMPKERFSAEFPKEGPSILRIQQVVRGDSAAYFCASSPLTGNQPQHFGDGTRLSIL.

The gene calls are TRBV4-2 and TRBJ2-1; no clear D gene. The germline V gene has CDR1 LGHNA and CDR2 YNFKEQ. The CDR3 is made up of 14 amino acids. The V and J ends lost 0 bases and 4 bases respectively, with 7 bases between them. CDR3 bases: TGTGCCAGCAGCCAAGATTCACAGTACAATGAGCAGTTCTTC. Its protein is CASSQDSQYNEQFF.

There are many counts of this clonotype. The chain uses TRBV6-2 or TRBV6-3 and TRBJ2-2; the D is unclear. Looked up from germline, CDR1 is MNHEY and CDR2 is SVGEGT. The CDR3 runs to 13 residues. Trimming shortened V by 0 bases and J by 5 bases, and 4 bases separated the two germline ends. The CDR3 DNA sequence: TGTGCCAGCAGTTACTCGCAGACCGGGGAGCTGTTTTTT. This sequence encodes CASSYSQTGELFF.

This clonotype has ten or more counts. V and J are TRBV4-1 and TRBJ2-1; 10 positions match TRBD2. The length of the CDR3 is 17 residues. V gave up 0 bases and J gave up 4 bases; unmatched junction bases: 6. The germline gives CDR1 MGHRA, CDR2 YSYEKL. CDR3 nucleotides: TGCGCCAGCAGCCAAGAAAGGGGACTAGCGATGTACAATGAGCAGTTCTTC. Translating it yields CASSQERGLAMYNEQFF.

This clonotype was observed a handful of times. V gene TRBV20-1 combines with J gene TRBJ1-1; D is undetermined. V lost 0 bases, J lost 1 base, and 3 bases lay in between. Germline CDR1 reads DFQATT; CDR2 reads SNEGSKA (reference sequence). The CDR3 loop spans 12 amino acids. The CDR3 loop is CSAREPNTEAFF. The CDR3 DNA reads TGCAGTGCTAGAGAACCGAACACTGAAGCTTTCTTT.

This clonotype was counted a few times. This chain joins TRBV11-2 and TRBJ2-2; D is possibly TRBD1 (5 bases). Trimming pared 8 bases from V and 0 bases from J, leaving 10 bases between. CDR3 length: 14 residues. The germline V gene encodes CDR1 SGHAT and CDR2 FQNNGV. The CDR3 bases are TGTGCCAGCGCTTCAGGGACGAACACCGGGGAGCTGTTTTTT. Translating gives CASASGTNTGELFF.

This clonotype was counted at least ten times. The chain combines TRBV7-2 with TRBJ2-2; no reliable D call. Germline-derived CDR1 and CDR2 are SGHTA and FQGNSA. The CDR3 is made up of 13 amino acids. V gave up 4 bases and J gave up 1 base, with 4 bases separating them. DNA for the CDR3: TGTGCCAGCAGCTCTGTGAACACCGGGGAGCTGTTTTTT. Translating it yields CASSSVNTGELFF.

The chain has TRBV7-9 and TRBJ1-4; 8 bases are shared with TRBD1. This CDR3 spans 15 amino acids. From germline, CDR1 is SEHNR and CDR2 FQNEAQ (reference sequence). With V trimmed by 3 bases and J by 6 bases, 6 bases remained unmatched. The CDR3 coding sequence is TGTGCCAGCAGCTTGTATCCACAGGGGGATGAAAAACTGTTTTTT. As protein: CASSLYPQGDEKLFF. Looking up the rest from reference TRBV7-9 and TRBJ1-4 gives the full variable domain: DTGVSQNPRHKITKRGQNVTFRCDPISEHNRLYWYRQTLGQGPEFLTYFQNEAQLEKSRLLSDRFSAERPKGSFSTLEIQRTEQGDSAMYLCASSLYPQGDEKLFFGSGTQLSVL.

V and J are TRBV5-1 and TRBJ1-1; no firm D call. V shed 0 bases and J shed 1 base, with 10 bases lying between them. Germline V gene lookup returns CDR1 SGHRS and CDR2 YFSETQ. The CDR3 runs to 15 residues. CDR3 in DNA: TGCGCCAGCAGCTTGGTGCCGGGAGGGAACACTGAAGCTTTCTTT. Translation: CASSLVPGGNTEAFF.

CDR3 nucleotides: TGTGCCAGCAGTTCGGGCGGGGCTAGCGGGGCCAGAGAGCAGTTCTTC. The encoded protein is CASSSGGASGAREQFF. This chain joins TRBV12-3 or TRBV12-4 and TRBJ2-1; the match to TRBD2 covers 9 bases. The J segment lost 10 bases and the V segment lost 4 bases, leaving 14 bases of the junction unmatched. The CDR3 consists of 16 residues.

This clonotype has a handful of counts. The rearrangement joins TRBV20-1 to TRBJ2-1; maybe TRBD2 (5 bases). The CDR3 totals 14 residues. The ends were cut back, 4 bases at V and 6 bases at J, with 16 bases in the middle. The germline V gene encodes CDR1 DFQATT and CDR2 SNEGSKA (reference sequence). Written as DNA, the CDR3 is TGCAGTGCTATTGGGCATGGGAGATTCAATGAGCAGTTCTTC. Translation: CSAIGHGRFNEQFF.

This clonotype was seen ten or more times. The chain combines TRBV24-1 with TRBJ2-3; the D is unclear. Germline CDR1 and CDR2: KGHDR and SFDVKD. The CDR3 is 14 amino acids. Trimming cost V 2 bases and J 2 bases, with 7 bases left between them. The CDR3 here is CATSDSPYTDTQYF. CDR3 in DNA: TGTGCCACCAGTGATTCTCCTTACACAGATACGCAGTATTTT.

This clonotype was counted only a few times. The chain couples TRBV11-2 to TRBJ2-1; TRBD2 matches 7 bases. The trim removed 5 bases at V and 8 bases at J, leaving 9 bases unmatched. The CDR3 contains 14 residues. Per the germline V gene, CDR1 is SGHAT and CDR2 is FQNNGV. CDR3 bases: TGTGCCAGCAGCAGCCGGGGGGATGGCGATGAGCAGTTCTTC. Its protein is CASSSRGDGDEQFF.

CDR3 protein: CASSLGGGDLGNEQFF. The CDR3 DNA reads TGCGCCAGCAGCTTGGGAGGCGGGGACCTTGGGAATGAGCAGTTCTTC. The chain joins TRBV5-1 to TRBJ2-1; TRBD2 is a possible D gene (6 bases). The ends were cut back, 0 bases at V and 7 bases at J, with 17 bases in the middle. This CDR3 region has 16 residues. Germline-derived CDR1 and CDR2 are SGHRS and YFSETQ.

The chain is built from TRBV20-1 and TRBJ2-5; TRBD2 aligns across 10 bases. V was clipped by 7 bases and J by 4 bases; unmatched bases: 9. The CDR3 runs 14 residues. Germline V gene data show CDR1 as DFQATT and CDR2 as SNEGSKA (reference sequence). The CDR3 loop reads CSVVSGGARETQYF. The CDR3, as DNA: TGCAGTGTTGTAAGCGGGGGGGCTAGAGAGACCCAGTACTTC.

This clonotype was observed a few times. The rearrangement uses TRBV7-8 and TRBJ1-5, with D maybe TRBD1 (6 bases). The CDR3 consists of 18 residues. The germline V gene encodes CDR1 SGHVS and CDR2 FQNEAQ. V was pared by 5 bases and J by 0 bases, with 20 bases between. This CDR3 is CASSGSSRDIVSNQPQHF. CDR3 sequence (DNA): TGTGCCAGCAGCGGGTCTTCCCGGGACATCGTTAGCAATCAGCCCCAGCATTTT.

This sequence joins TRBV7-2 and TRBJ2-5; TRBD2 matches 7 bases. The CDR3 spans 14 residues. V shed 5 bases and J 4 bases; nucleotides not matched to a gene: 7. Germline-derived CDR1 and CDR2 are SGHTA and FQGNSA. CDR3 DNA: TGTGCCAGCAGCCGACAAACTAGCGTAGAGACCCAGTACTTC. Translating gives CASSRQTSVETQYF.

This clonotype was detected ten times or more. The chain combines TRBV6-5 with TRBJ2-2; D not resolved. Germline loops: CDR1 MNHEY, CDR2 SVGAGI. The CDR3 covers 15 residues. Trimming pared 1 base from V and 4 bases from J, leaving 10 bases between. The CDR3 protein is CASSYLRTSTGELFF. The CDR3 nucleotides are TGTGCCAGCAGTTACTTGCGGACCTCCACCGGGGAGCTGTTTTTT.

The J gene is TRBJ1-4, the V gene TRBV6-2 or TRBV6-3; weak D call: TRBD1 (6 bases). Germline assignment: CDR1 MNHEY and CDR2 SVGEGT. This CDR3 contains 15 residues. V was shortened by 1 base and J by 10 bases, with 16 bases between the two germline ends. CDR3 bases: TGTGCCAGCAGTTACTGGCGGGGGGCAGATGGAAAACTGTTTTTT. It translates to CASSYWRGADGKLFF.

A few counts support this clonotype. The chain employs TRBV28 and TRBJ1-4; a possible D gene is TRBD1 (6 bases). Deletions cut 3 bases from V and 8 bases from J, with 13 bases between. The CDR3 length is 14 residues. CDR1 is MDHEN, CDR2 SYDVKM, per germline. The CDR3 sequence is CASSFPGTGEKLFF. The DNA for the CDR3 is TGTGCCAGCAGTTTCCCGGGAACAGGGGAAAAACTGTTTTTT.

This clonotype was detected only a few times. The chain recombines TRBV12-3 or TRBV12-4 with TRBJ2-5; D unresolved. Trimming stripped 6 bases from V and 4 bases from J, with 12 bases between. The CDR3 runs to 13 residues. The chain's CDR3 is CASRISGSETQYF. The CDR3 DNA is TGTGCCAGCAGAATTTCCGGGTCAGAGACCCAGTACTTC.

The chain is built from TRBV20-1 and TRBJ1-2, with a tentative D call TRBD1 (6 bases). The germline V and J ends were trimmed by 3 bases and 3 bases, with 8 bases remaining between them. The CDR3 totals 12 residues. Germline-derived CDR1 and CDR2 are DFQATT and SNEGSKA (reference sequence). The CDR3 nucleotides are TGCAGTGCTAGGAACAGGGACTATGGCTACACCTTC. Translated, it gives CSARNRDYGYTF.

Of note for this clonotype: Being one base from a much bigger clone, this may be a read error. The rearrangement joins TRBV29-1 to TRBJ2-7; D possibly corresponds to TRBD1 (6 bases). The length of the CDR3 is 13 residues. Germline-derived CDR1 and CDR2 are SQVTM and ANQGSEA. The CDR3 protein is CIVAPDRKGEQYF. The CDR3 nucleotides are TGCATCGTTGCTCCTGACAGGAAGGGCGAGCAGTACTTC.

This clonotype has more than one count but fewer than ten. The chain carries TRBV12-3 or TRBV12-4 and TRBJ1-2; a possible D gene is TRBD1 (5 bases). The CDR3 spans 13 residues. The ends were cut back, 8 bases at V and 5 bases at J, with 15 bases in the middle. The CDR3, as DNA: TGTGCCAGCTCCTTGGGGACCGGTTATGGCTACACCTTC. This translates into CASSLGTGYGYTF.

The CDR3 spells CSVAHNFGEETQYF. In nucleotides, the CDR3 is TGCAGCGTTGCGCACAACTTCGGGGAGGAGACCCAGTACTTC. This chain connects TRBV29-1 to TRBJ2-5, with D maybe TRBD2 (5 bases). V shed 4 bases and J shed 5 bases, with 17 bases lying between them. CDR1 and CDR2 (germline): SQVTM, ANQGSEA. This CDR3 is built from 14 residues.

The V gene is TRBV3-1, the J gene TRBJ1-1; no definite D call. Germline V gene lookup returns CDR1 LGHDT and CDR2 YNNKEL (reference sequence). The V end lost 6 bases, the J end lost 1 base, and 12 bases lay between the germline ends. This CDR3 has 14 amino acids. Here the CDR3 DNA reads TGTGCCAGCAGAGGGTTTGCAGAGAACACTGAAGCTTTCTTT. It translates to CASRGFAENTEAFF.

The chain uses TRBV7-8 and TRBJ2-3; either TRBD1 or TRBD2 may supply D (5 bases each). The V gene lost 6 bases and the J gene lost 0 bases, with 7 bases spanning the gap. This CDR3 has 13 amino acids. CDR1 and CDR2 (germline): SGHVS, FQNEAQ. CDR3 bases: TGTGCCAGCAGGTGGGGGAGCACAGATACGCAGTATTTT. Protein: CASRWGSTDTQYF. The whole variable domain, filled in from reference TRBV7-8 and TRBJ2-3, reads GAGVSQSPRYKVAKRGQDVALRCDPISGHVSLFWYQQALGQGPEFLTYFQNEAQLDKSGLPSDRFFAERPEGSVSTLKIQRTQQEDSAVYLCASRWGSTDTQYFGPGTRLTVL.